This is a list of T cell receptor beta chains from one sample in a study of blood T cell repertoires in COVID-19. TCRdb's table, derived via immunoSEQ multiplex PCR, lists solely in-frame clones and lacks some. The data hold 150,000 to 200,000 clones, with 82% observed a single time. The sample comprised peripheral blood. The receptors originated from a woman aged 55 to 70 with COVID-19, enrolled during active disease. Both conserved end residues are part of each CDR3. A D gene is named only where the DNA matches it firmly. Size is stated for part of the rows, as once, few or many counts, or as a class when the clone is expanded.

clone_size: NA
v_call: TRBV24-1
j_call: TRBJ2-1
d_call: TRBD2
cdr3_nt: TGTGCCACCAGTGATGGCCTAGCGGGAGTAAATGAGCAGTTCTTC
cdr3_aa: CATSDGLAGVNEQFF

clone_size: NA
v_call: TRBV19
j_call: TRBJ1-4
d_call: NA
cdr3_nt: TGTGCCAGTATGGCCGGGATTGCAACTAATGAAAAACTGTTTTTT
cdr3_aa: CASMAGIATNEKLFF

clone_size: NA
v_call: TRBV12-3/TRBV12-4
j_call: TRBJ1-1
d_call: NA
cdr3_nt: TGTGCCAGCAGTTTCCGGGTGAACACTGAAGCTTTCTTT
cdr3_aa: CASSFRVNTEAFF

clone_size: NA
v_call: TRBV6-6
j_call: TRBJ1-1
d_call: TRBD1
cdr3_nt: TGTGCCAGCAGGGAACAGACAGGGGGGCACACTGAAGCTTTCTTT
cdr3_aa: CASREQTGGHTEAFF

clone_size: NA
v_call: TRBV3-1/TRBV3-2
j_call: TRBJ1-6
d_call: NA
cdr3_nt: TGTGCCAGCAGCCAAGATCGGTGGTCCTATAATTCACCCCTCCACTTT
cdr3_aa: CASSQDRWSYNSPLHF

clone_size: few
v_call: TRBV7-9
j_call: TRBJ1-5
d_call: NA
cdr3_nt: TGTGCCAGCAGCGCGACAGTGAATCAGCCCCAGCATTTT
cdr3_aa: CASSATVNQPQHF

clone_size: NA
v_call: TRBV9
j_call: TRBJ1-3
d_call: TRBD1
cdr3_nt: TGTGCCAGCAGCGTCCGGGACAGGGACTCTGGAAACACCATATATTTT
cdr3_aa: CASSVRDRDSGNTIYF

clone_size: NA
v_call: TRBV6-2/TRBV6-3
j_call: TRBJ1-5
d_call: TRBD1
cdr3_nt: TGTGCCAGCAGTTACTCGGGACAGGGGAACAATCAGCCCCAGCATTTT
cdr3_aa: CASSYSGQGNNQPQHF

clone_size: NA
v_call: TRBV7-6
j_call: TRBJ1-6
d_call: NA
cdr3_nt: TGTGCCAGCAGCTTCGGCAGGGCCCCTAATTCACCCCTCCACTTT
cdr3_aa: CASSFGRAPNSPLHF

clone_size: NA
v_call: TRBV11-2
j_call: TRBJ2-7
d_call: NA
cdr3_nt: TGTGCCAGCAGGGGTCCGGGACATCCAACGGGGGAGCAGTACTTC
cdr3_aa: CASRGPGHPTGEQYF

clone_size: few
v_call: TRBV11-2
j_call: TRBJ2-2
d_call: NA
cdr3_nt: TGTGCCAGCAGCTTAGAGTCTAGCCGGACCGGGGAGCTGTTTTTT
cdr3_aa: CASSLESSRTGELFF

clone_size: NA
v_call: TRBV3-1/TRBV3-2
j_call: TRBJ1-1
d_call: TRBD1
cdr3_nt: TGTGCCAGCAGCCAAGAGGACAGGGGAGCTTTCTTT
cdr3_aa: CASSQEDRGAFF

clone_size: NA
v_call: TRBV19
j_call: TRBJ1-4
d_call: NA
cdr3_nt: TGTGCCAGTAGTCCCCGGTTCGGTGAAAAACTGTTTTTT
cdr3_aa: CASSPRFGEKLFF

clone_size: once
v_call: TRBV5-8
j_call: TRBJ1-6
d_call: NA
cdr3_nt: TGTGCCAGCAGCCCGGGACTGCTGGGGGGGACCCTCCACTTT
cdr3_aa: CASSPGLLGGTLHF

clone_size: NA
v_call: TRBV7-3
j_call: TRBJ1-3
d_call: TRBD1
cdr3_nt: TGTGCCAGCAGCTATCGACAGGGGAGGTCTGGAAACACCATATATTTT
cdr3_aa: CASSYRQGRSGNTIYF

clone_size: few
v_call: TRBV7-2
j_call: TRBJ2-2
d_call: TRBD2
cdr3_nt: TGTGCCAGCAGCCCGAGGACTAGCGAGTGGGGTTACACCGGGGAGCTGTTTTTT
cdr3_aa: CASSPRTSEWGYTGELFF

clone_size: NA
v_call: TRBV6-1
j_call: TRBJ1-5
d_call: NA
cdr3_nt: TGTGCCAGCAGTGACGGCAATCAGCCCCAGCATTTT
cdr3_aa: CASSDGNQPQHF

clone_size: NA
v_call: TRBV7-2
j_call: TRBJ2-3
d_call: TRBD2
cdr3_nt: TGTGCCAGCAGCCGTCGGACTAGCGATACAGATACGCAGTATTTT
cdr3_aa: CASSRRTSDTDTQYF

clone_size: NA
v_call: TRBV14
j_call: TRBJ1-1
d_call: TRBD1
cdr3_nt: TGTGCCAGCAGCCACCCGACAGGGTGGGGAAACACTGAAGCTTTCTTT
cdr3_aa: CASSHPTGWGNTEAFF

clone_size: NA
v_call: TRBV7-9
j_call: TRBJ2-1
d_call: NA
cdr3_nt: TGTGCCAGCAGCCGTATTTCCGGTGAGCAGTTCTTC
cdr3_aa: CASSRISGEQFF

clone_size: once
v_call: TRBV10-3
j_call: TRBJ1-1
d_call: TRBD1
cdr3_nt: TGTGCCATCAGTGACCGACAGGGTATGAGGACTGAAGCTTTCTTT
cdr3_aa: CAISDRQGMRTEAFF

clone_size: NA
v_call: TRBV28
j_call: TRBJ2-3
d_call: TRBD2
cdr3_nt: TGTGCCAGCAGAGAGCGGGGGGGGAGCACAGATACGCAGTATTTT
cdr3_aa: CASRERGGSTDTQYF

clone_size: NA
v_call: TRBV5-1
j_call: TRBJ1-1
d_call: NA
cdr3_nt: TGCGCCAGCAGCTTGGACAGTATCAACACTGAAGCTTTCTTT
cdr3_aa: CASSLDSINTEAFF

clone_size: NA
v_call: TRBV7-2
j_call: TRBJ2-3
d_call: NA
cdr3_nt: TGTGCCAGCAGCCGACCAGGACAGGATACGCAGTATTTT
cdr3_aa: CASSRPGQDTQYF

clone_size: once
v_call: TRBV6-5
j_call: TRBJ1-1
d_call: TRBD1
cdr3_nt: TGTGCCAGCAGTCCCGGCTACAGGGGGAGAACTGAAGCTTTCTTT
cdr3_aa: CASSPGYRGRTEAFF

clone_size: NA
v_call: TRBV7-9
j_call: TRBJ2-6
d_call: NA
cdr3_nt: TGTGCCAGCAGCTTATCGGCAGGCCGCTCCTCTGGGGCCAACGTCCTGACTTTC
cdr3_aa: CASSLSAGRSSGANVLTF

clone_size: few
v_call: TRBV19
j_call: TRBJ2-3
d_call: TRBD2
cdr3_nt: TGTGCCAGTAGTAGGGTTAGCGGGGGCGGAGATACGCAGTATTTT
cdr3_aa: CASSRVSGGGDTQYF

clone_size: NA
v_call: TRBV19
j_call: TRBJ1-5
d_call: NA
cdr3_nt: TGTGCCAGTAGTGATGACAGGTTCAATCAGCCCCAGCATTTT
cdr3_aa: CASSDDRFNQPQHF

clone_size: NA
v_call: TRBV28
j_call: TRBJ1-3
d_call: TRBD1
cdr3_nt: TGTGCCAGCAGTTCAACCGACAGGGGAAAAGGAAACACCATATATTTT
cdr3_aa: CASSSTDRGKGNTIYF

clone_size: once
v_call: TRBV18
j_call: TRBJ2-1
d_call: NA
cdr3_nt: TGTGCCAGCTCACCAACTGGCGGCCAGTACAATGAGCAGTTCTTC
cdr3_aa: CASSPTGGQYNEQFF

clone_size: NA
v_call: TRBV5-4
j_call: TRBJ2-1
d_call: TRBD2
cdr3_nt: TGTGCCAGCAGCTTGGCGGGAGGGCAGGGCAATGAGCAGTTCTTC
cdr3_aa: CASSLAGGQGNEQFF

clone_size: few
v_call: TRBV27
j_call: TRBJ2-5
d_call: TRBD1
cdr3_nt: TGTGCCAGCAGTACCCGTTCAACAGGGGCCCAAGAGACCCAGTACTTC
cdr3_aa: CASSTRSTGAQETQYF

clone_size: NA
v_call: TRBV30
j_call: TRBJ2-3
d_call: TRBD2
cdr3_nt: TGTGCCTGGAGTCGCTACTCTAGCGGGAGGGCGACAGATACGCAGTATTTT
cdr3_aa: CAWSRYSSGRATDTQYF

clone_size: NA
v_call: TRBV5-6
j_call: TRBJ1-4
d_call: NA
cdr3_nt: TGTGCCAGCAACCCGGCGGGAACCGATGAAAAACTGTTTTTT
cdr3_aa: CASNPAGTDEKLFF

clone_size: once
v_call: TRBV19
j_call: TRBJ2-2
d_call: TRBD1
cdr3_nt: TGTGCCACTAGGACAGGGACGAACACCGGGGAGCTGTTTTTT
cdr3_aa: CATRTGTNTGELFF

clone_size: NA
v_call: TRBV3-1/TRBV3-2
j_call: TRBJ2-5
d_call: NA
cdr3_nt: TGTGCCAGCAGCAAGACTGAAGAGACCCAGTACTTC
cdr3_aa: CASSKTEETQYF

clone_size: NA
v_call: TRBV25-1
j_call: TRBJ1-4
d_call: TRBD1
cdr3_nt: TGTGCCAGCAGCCCCAGGGGGAATGAAAAACTGTTTTTT
cdr3_aa: CASSPRGNEKLFF

clone_size: NA
v_call: TRBV28
j_call: TRBJ2-1
d_call: NA
cdr3_nt: TGTGCCAGCAGCCTTAGGACAGCCCGCTCCTACAATGAGCAGTTCTTC
cdr3_aa: CASSLRTARSYNEQFF

clone_size: NA
v_call: TRBV5-1
j_call: TRBJ1-1
d_call: TRBD1
cdr3_nt: TGCGCCAGCAGCCTCCTGCCCGGGACAGGTGGGAAAAGAGGCCTGAACACTGAAGCTTTCTTT
cdr3_aa: CASSLLPGTGGKRGLNTEAFF

clone_size: NA
v_call: TRBV3-1/TRBV3-2
j_call: TRBJ1-1
d_call: TRBD1
cdr3_nt: TGTGCCAGCAGCCAACCGGGACAGAATTCTGAAGCTTTCTTT
cdr3_aa: CASSQPGQNSEAFF

clone_size: NA
v_call: TRBV19
j_call: TRBJ2-5
d_call: NA
cdr3_nt: TGTGCCAGTAGTATCAGGGCCGAGACCCAGTACTTC
cdr3_aa: CASSIRAETQYF

clone_size: NA
v_call: TRBV7-9
j_call: TRBJ1-6
d_call: TRBD1
cdr3_nt: TGTGCCAGCAGCTCGGGACAGGCGTCCTATAATTCACCCCTCCACTTT
cdr3_aa: CASSSGQASYNSPLHF

clone_size: NA
v_call: TRBV5-1
j_call: TRBJ2-5
d_call: NA
cdr3_nt: TGCGCCAGCAGCTCGGGACTTAATGGGGGTCCCCAAGAGACCCAGTACTTC
cdr3_aa: CASSSGLNGGPQETQYF

clone_size: NA
v_call: TRBV7-9
j_call: TRBJ1-2
d_call: NA
cdr3_nt: TGTGCCAGCAGCCTCGCATGGGAGGAGGGGGGCTACACCTTC
cdr3_aa: CASSLAWEEGGYTF

clone_size: NA
v_call: TRBV5-1
j_call: TRBJ1-1
d_call: TRBD1
cdr3_nt: TGCGCCAGCAGCTTCAGGGACAGCTCCACTGAAGCTTTCTTT
cdr3_aa: CASSFRDSSTEAFF

clone_size: NA
v_call: TRBV5-1
j_call: TRBJ1-1
d_call: NA
cdr3_nt: TGCGCCAGCAGCTTGGACTTCGGGGGAGGGACTGAAGCTTTCTTT
cdr3_aa: CASSLDFGGGTEAFF

clone_size: NA
v_call: TRBV7-9
j_call: TRBJ1-5
d_call: NA
cdr3_nt: TGTGCCAGCAGCTTCGGGGGGTCTGGCAATCAGCCCCAGCATTTT
cdr3_aa: CASSFGGSGNQPQHF

clone_size: NA
v_call: TRBV19
j_call: TRBJ1-3
d_call: NA
cdr3_nt: TGTGCCAGTAGCCCGGGCAGGGAGGCCTCTGGAAACACCATATATTTT
cdr3_aa: CASSPGREASGNTIYF

clone_size: NA
v_call: TRBV5-1
j_call: TRBJ1-2
d_call: NA
cdr3_nt: TGCGCCAGCAGCTTGGACGGGAACTATGGCTACACCTTC
cdr3_aa: CASSLDGNYGYTF

clone_size: NA
v_call: TRBV5-6
j_call: TRBJ2-1
d_call: NA
cdr3_nt: TGTGCCAGCGGGAGCTCCTACAATGAGCAGTTCTTC
cdr3_aa: CASGSSYNEQFF

clone_size: NA
v_call: TRBV5-1
j_call: TRBJ2-3
d_call: NA
cdr3_nt: TGCGCCAGCAGCTGGGGCTACACAGATACGCAGTATTTT
cdr3_aa: CASSWGYTDTQYF

clone_size: few
v_call: TRBV3-1/TRBV3-2
j_call: TRBJ2-2
d_call: NA
cdr3_nt: TGTGCCAGCAGCCAAGTTCTTTCCGCGGGGGAGCTGTTTTTT
cdr3_aa: CASSQVLSAGELFF

clone_size: NA
v_call: TRBV11-2
j_call: TRBJ1-5
d_call: NA
cdr3_nt: TGTGCCAGCAGCACACCAGGAGGTCAGCCCCAGCATTTT
cdr3_aa: CASSTPGGQPQHF